This T cell receptor beta chain was sequenced for a study of Tregs in tolerant kidney transplant recipients. This clone turned up a few times. Its target is not known. Data came from immunoSEQ multiplex PCR; TCRdb stores just in-frame clones and leaves some out. The sample records 74,000 or so clones, roughly nine tenths being singletons. Whole-study findings and limits: Tregs expanded with activated donor B cells seemed most donor-specific. In tolerant patients, donor-specific Tregs outgrew total Tregs, suggesting antigen-driven expansion.

V was cut by 1 base and J by 5 bases, with 8 bases left in between. The CDR3 totals 13 residues. Germline values: CDR1 SGHTA, CDR2 FQGNSA. The nonmyeloablative bone marrow transplants came from related graft donors, with transient mixed chimerism. The clonotype was recovered from a human patient who received a combined kidney and bone marrow transplant. The graft donor may be the source of some T cells. The chain links TRBV7-2 to TRBJ1-1; D unresolved. The material was CD4+ T cells from blood (PBMCs), obtained 24 months after the transplant. The CDR3 region is CASSLGAGTEAFF. In nucleotides, the CDR3 is TGTGCCAGCAGCTTAGGAGCCGGGACTGAAGCTTTCTTT. The full variable domain, its missing parts supplied by reference TRBV7-2 and TRBJ1-1, is GAGVSQSPSNKVTEKGKDVELRCDPISGHTALYWYRQSLGQGLEFLIYFQGNSAPDKSGLPSDRFSAERTGGSVSTLTIQRTQQEDSAVYLCASSLGAGTEAFFGQGTRLTVV.